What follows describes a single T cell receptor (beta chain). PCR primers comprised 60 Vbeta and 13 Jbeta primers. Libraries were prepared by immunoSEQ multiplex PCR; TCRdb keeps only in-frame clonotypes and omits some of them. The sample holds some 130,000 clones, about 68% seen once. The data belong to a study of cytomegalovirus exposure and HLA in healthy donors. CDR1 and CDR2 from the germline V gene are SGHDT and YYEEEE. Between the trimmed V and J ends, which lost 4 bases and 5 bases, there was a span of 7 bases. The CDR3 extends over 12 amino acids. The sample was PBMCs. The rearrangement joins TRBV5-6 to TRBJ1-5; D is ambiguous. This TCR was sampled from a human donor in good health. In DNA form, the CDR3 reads TGTGCCAGCAGCCTTCCCGATCAGCCCCAGCATTTT. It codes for CASSLPDQPQHF.